Below are 10 T cell receptor beta chains sequenced from a single sample in a study of CD8 T cells in ankylosing spondylitis. A single record per CDR3 protein comes from TCRdb applying MiXCR to the 5' RACE reads. The table lists 250,000 to 400,000 distinct CDR3 sequences, under 14% of them singletons. The sequenced material came from blood, either unsorted or a sorted T cell fraction (not recorded which). These receptors were collected from a female donor with ankylosing spondylitis or in good health (not recorded which).

This clonotype was seen ten or more times. The chain joins TRBV7-2 to TRBJ2-1; 7 bases match TRBD2. Unmatched junction bases numbered 13, after V lost 3 bases and J lost 8 bases. Germline CDR1 reads SGHTA; CDR2 reads FQGNSA. This CDR3 spans 16 amino acids. CDR3 nucleotide sequence: TGTGCCAGCAGCTTTTTGTCGGGTGGGAGGGCCCATGAGCAGTTCTTC. Protein: CASSFLSGGRAHEQFF.

The chain joins TRBV12-3 or TRBV12-4 to TRBJ2-1, with 9 nucleotides matching TRBD2. V gave up 6 bases and J gave up 3 bases; unmatched junction bases: 6. The CDR3 runs 15 residues. The CDR3 here is CASSPRLAVYNEQFF. CDR3 nucleotides: TGTGCCAGCAGCCCTAGACTAGCGGTCTACAATGAGCAGTTCTTC.

The chain recombines TRBV12-3 or TRBV12-4 with TRBJ2-2, with 9 bases aligning to TRBD2. V trimming: 7 bases; J trimming: 4 bases; junction bases outside the gene matches: 10. The CDR3 runs 16 residues. CDR3 loop: CASNGRAGGFTGELFF. The DNA for the CDR3 is TGTGCCAGCAACGGCAGGGCGGGGGGGTTCACCGGGGAGCTGTTTTTT.

This clonotype has just a few counts. The V and J genes are TRBV7-2 and TRBJ2-1; D not resolved. The CDR3 is made up of 16 amino acids. The ends were cut back, 2 bases at V and 7 bases at J, with 18 bases in the middle. The V gene's germline CDR1 is SGHTA and CDR2 FQGNSA. The CDR3 sequence: CASSLSSGLPSNEQFF. CDR3 bases: TGTGCCAGCAGCTTATCTTCCGGGCTACCCTCAAATGAGCAGTTCTTC.

The sample holds many counts of this clonotype. The chain is built from TRBV4-1 and TRBJ2-1; D is ambiguous. Germline V gives CDR1 MGHRA, CDR2 YSYEKL. Between the trimmed V and J ends, which lost 3 bases and 4 bases, there was a span of 7 bases. The CDR3 contains 13 residues. In DNA, the CDR3 is TGCGCCAGCAGCCATGGAGCTTACAATGAGCAGTTCTTC. Translated, it gives CASSHGAYNEQFF.

This clonotype was seen repeatedly, ten times or more. This chain links TRBV20-1 with TRBJ2-1, with 7 bases matching TRBD1. Germline V CDR1 and CDR2: DFQATT, SNEGSKA (reference sequence). There are 15 residues in the CDR3. V lost 0 bases and J lost 10; bases outside the gene matches: 12. The chain's CDR3 is CSARDPMGRTGEQFF. In nucleotides, the CDR3 is TGCAGTGCTAGAGATCCAATGGGAAGGACAGGAGAGCAGTTCTTC.

This chain joins TRBV6-2 or TRBV6-3 and TRBJ2-7; D may be TRBD2 (6 bases). Germline V lookup: CDR1 MNHEY, CDR2 SVGEGT. The CDR3 sequence is 15 residues long. Trimming removed 0 bases from V and 6 bases from J, with 15 bases in between. The CDR3 here is CASSYSSLTGVEQYF. In DNA, the CDR3 is TGTGCCAGCAGTTACTCGAGTCTAACGGGAGTCGAGCAGTACTTC.

Only a few counts were recorded for this clonotype. This rearrangement joins TRBV5-1 to TRBJ1-4, with D possibly TRBD1 on 5 matching bases. CDR3 length: 15 residues. Germline CDR1 reads SGHRS; CDR2 reads YFSETQ. Trimming pared 4 bases from V and 5 bases from J, leaving 15 bases between. As DNA, the CDR3 is TGCGCCAGCAGCCGAGACGGGACGCCGAATGAAAAACTGTTTTTT. This gives the protein CASSRDGTPNEKLFF.

At least ten counts were recorded for this clonotype. J is TRBJ2-1 and V is TRBV20-1, with a weak D call TRBD2 (5 bases). There are 15 residues in the CDR3. V was clipped by 0 bases and J by 0 bases, with 9 bases between them. The germline gives CDR1 DFQATT, CDR2 SNEGSKA (reference sequence). This CDR3 reads CSARDPGNSYNEQFF. For the CDR3, the DNA is TGCAGTGCTAGAGATCCGGGAAACTCCTACAATGAGCAGTTCTTC.

This clonotype was picked up many times. This rearrangement joins TRBV20-1 to TRBJ1-6, with D perhaps matching TRBD1 (5 bases). The CDR3 spans 14 residues. V lost 3 bases, J lost 3 bases, and 9 bases lay in between. Per the germline V gene, CDR1 is DFQATT and CDR2 is SNEGSKA (reference sequence). The CDR3 nucleotides read TGCAGTGCTAGGGAGGGGTTCTATAATTCACCCCTCCACTTT. This sequence encodes CSAREGFYNSPLHF.